One sample yielded the 30 T cell receptor beta chains listed below, sequenced in a study of cytomegalovirus exposure and HLA in healthy donors (dated by TCRdb to the late 2010s). To prepare the library, the immunoSEQ multiplex PCR assay was applied. A mixture of 60 forward primers for TCR Vbeta segments and 13 reverse primers for TCR Jbeta segments was used in the multiplex PCR. The source is immuneACCESS, and TCRdb retained only in-frame sequences with V and J called. Part of the clones is not carried over; for the studies checked, unresolved V genes explain less than half of this, and the remainder is unexplained. A total of fewer than 200,000 clones appear in this sample, 70% to 90% of them only once. The ten top clones hold 1.5% to 2% of the sample. Sequenced sample: PBMCs. All receptors come from a woman aged 18-35 years in good health and CMV-seronegative.

This chain joins TRBV28 and TRBJ1-2; no firm D call. Trimming left V 7 bases short and J 1 base short, with 13 bases between. The germline V gene has CDR1 MDHEN and CDR2 SYDVKM. CDR3 length: 14 residues. The CDR3 sequence: CASNSFGINYGYTF. The CDR3 DNA is TGTGCCAGCAACTCGTTCGGGATTAACTATGGCTACACCTTC.

The chain is built from TRBV5-1 and TRBJ1-3, with D perhaps TRBD1 (6 bases). Germline V gene lookup returns CDR1 SGHRS and CDR2 YFSETQ. V gave up 0 bases and J gave up 0 bases, with 10 bases separating them. This CDR3 spans 16 amino acids. The CDR3 sequence is CASSLGEQGSGNTIYF. DNA of the CDR3: TGCGCCAGCAGCTTGGGTGAACAGGGCTCTGGAAACACCATATATTTT.

The chain joins TRBV2 to TRBJ1-5; 11 bases map to TRBD1. Trimming at V came to 7 bases and at J to 4 bases, leaving 6 bases not matched to a gene. The germline V gene has CDR1 SNHLY and CDR2 FYNNEI. The CDR3 has 15 residues. The CDR3 sequence: CASTGTGGGNQPQHF. The CDR3 bases are TGTGCCAGCACGGGGACAGGGGGTGGTAATCAGCCCCAGCATTTT.

The chain couples TRBV19 to TRBJ2-3, with TRBD1 matching 7 bases. This CDR3 is 14 amino acids long. Germline CDR1 and CDR2: LNHDA and SQIVND (reference sequence). The V and J ends lost 7 bases and 5 bases, in that order; junction bases with no gene match: 9. The CDR3 reads CASNPDRALDTQYF. The CDR3 nucleotides are TGTGCCAGTAATCCCGACAGGGCCCTAGATACGCAGTATTTT.

The chain employs TRBV5-1 and TRBJ2-1; D gene uncertain. Germline values: CDR1 SGHRS, CDR2 YFSETQ. The V end lost 0 bases, the J end lost 4 bases, and 8 bases lay between the germline ends. The CDR3 has 14 amino acids. In DNA form, the CDR3 reads TGCGCCAGCAGCTTGGCCTCACGGTACAATGAGCAGTTCTTC. Its protein product is CASSLASRYNEQFF.

The CDR3 DNA reads TGTGCCAGCAGTAGACAGGGAACCAATCAGCCCCAGCATTTT. This sequence encodes CASSRQGTNQPQHF. The chain links TRBV2 to TRBJ1-5; 7 positions match TRBD1. Germline loops: CDR1 SNHLY, CDR2 FYNNEI. V trimming: 5 bases; J trimming: 3 bases; junction bases outside the gene matches: 4. This CDR3 has 14 residues.

CDR3 DNA sequence: TGTGCCTGGAGTGTAGCGGGGGGTGTCTACGAGCAGTACTTC. It encodes CAWSVAGGVYEQYF. This chain connects TRBV30 to TRBJ2-5, with 9 positions matching TRBD2. With the DNA end fitting TRBJ2-7 better, the J assignment may be wrong. Germline CDR1 reads GTSNPN; CDR2 reads SVGIG (reference sequence). CDR3 length: 14 residues.

The J gene is TRBJ2-7, the V gene TRBV10-3; D is possibly TRBD2 (7 bases). The CDR3 contains 14 residues. Germline values: CDR1 ENHRY, CDR2 SYGVKD. V was trimmed by 2 bases and J by 3 bases, leaving 11 bases between them. The CDR3 reads CAISERGGDYEQYF. CDR3 sequence (DNA): TGTGCCATCAGTGAGAGGGGGGGGGACTACGAGCAGTACTTC.

The chain combines TRBV19 with TRBJ2-5; 8 bases fit TRBD1. CDR1 is LNHDA and CDR2 is SQIVND in the germline V gene (reference sequence). The CDR3 consists of 17 residues. The V segment lost 4 bases and the J segment 1 base; nucleotides outside the gene matches: 11. The CDR3 DNA reads as TGTGCCAGTAGTACCCGCCGGGGGACAGGAAGCCAAGAGACCCAGTACTTC. It encodes CASSTRRGTGSQETQYF. Full variable domain (missing parts from reference TRBV19 and TRBJ2-5): DGGITQSPKYLFRKEGQNVTLSCEQNLNHDAMYWYRQDPGQGLRLIYYSQIVNDFQKGDIAEGYSVSREKKESFPLTVTSAQKNPTAFYLCASSTRRGTGSQETQYFGPGTRLLVL.

The chain uses TRBV7-9 and TRBJ1-2, with D maybe TRBD1 (6 bases). Germline CDR1 and CDR2: SEHNR and FQNEAQ (reference sequence). Trimming took 2 bases from V and 7 from J, leaving 17 bases between them. CDR3 length equals 15 residues. The CDR3 is CASSLIMGAPSGYTF. The CDR3 coding sequence is TGTGCCAGCAGCTTAATCATGGGGGCCCCTTCTGGCTACACCTTC.

The chain has TRBV4-2 and TRBJ1-2; D gene ambiguous. The CDR3 extends over 15 amino acids. The V end lost 0 bases, the J end lost 3 bases, and 11 bases lay between the germline ends. Looked up from germline, CDR1 is LGHNA and CDR2 is YNFKEQ. The CDR3 spells CASSQDIPGDYGYTF. In DNA form, the CDR3 reads TGTGCCAGCAGCCAAGATATCCCAGGCGACTATGGCTACACCTTC.

The rearrangement joins TRBV4-1 to TRBJ1-1; D might be TRBD1 (5 bases). CDR1 MGHRA and CDR2 YSYEKL come from the germline V gene. The CDR3 runs 15 residues. V was trimmed by 1 base and J by 1 base, leaving 10 bases between them. CDR3 region: CASSQVGLTNTEAFF. Here the CDR3 DNA reads TGCGCCAGCAGCCAAGTGGGACTGACGAACACTGAAGCTTTCTTT.

In this sample, this clone turned up a few times. V usage is TRBV6-1 and J usage is TRBJ1-2, with 8 bases matching TRBD1. The V gene's germline CDR1 is MNHNS and CDR2 SASEGT. The J segment lost 4 bases and the V segment lost 5 bases, leaving 6 bases of the junction unmatched. The CDR3 is made up of 14 amino acids. In DNA form, the CDR3 reads TGTGCCAGCAGTCCCTCGACAGGGGCCTATGGCTACACCTTC. This gives the protein CASSPSTGAYGYTF.

CDR3 sequence: CAISESNSLVEQYF. CDR3 nucleotides: TGTGCCATCAGTGAGTCGAACTCACTGGTGGAGCAGTACTTC. The gene calls are TRBV10-3 and TRBJ2-7; the D is unclear. This CDR3 has 14 residues. Germline values: CDR1 ENHRY, CDR2 SYGVKD. V was shortened by 0 bases and J by 7 bases, with 13 bases between the two germline ends.

The table lists this clone with a few counts. This rearrangement joins TRBV14 to TRBJ2-7; tentative D call: TRBD1 (5 bases). V was clipped by 4 bases and J by 3 bases, with 10 bases between them. The CDR3 contains 13 residues. Germline V gives CDR1 SGHDN, CDR2 FVKESK. This CDR3 reads CASSPLDSYEQYF. CDR3 in DNA: TGTGCCAGCAGCCCCCTCGACAGCTACGAGCAGTACTTC.

V and J are TRBV9 and TRBJ2-3; TRBD2 might be the D (7 bases). This CDR3 has 16 amino acids. The V gene lost 5 bases and the J gene lost 2 bases, with 18 bases spanning the gap. The V gene's germline CDR1 is SGDLS and CDR2 YYNGEE. The CDR3 DNA is TGTGCCAGCAGTCCCGGGCCCGGGGGGCACACAGATACGCAGTATTTT. Its protein is CASSPGPGGHTDTQYF.

The chain combines TRBV7-6 with TRBJ2-7; no firm D call. With 5 bases removed from V and 0 bases from J, the gap between germline ends came to 11 bases. The germline CDR1 and CDR2 sequences are SGHVS and FNYEAQ. This CDR3 comprises 14 residues. This CDR3 is CASSEVQHSYEQYF. For the CDR3, the DNA is TGTGCCAGCAGCGAGGTCCAGCACTCCTACGAGCAGTACTTC. Full variable domain (outside the CDR3, taken from reference TRBV7-6 and TRBJ2-7): GAGVSQSPRYKVTKRGQDVALRCDPISGHVSLYWYRQALGQGPEFLTYFNYEAQQDKSGLPNDRFSAERPEGSISTLTIQRTEQRDSAMYRCASSEVQHSYEQYFGPGTRLTVT.

The chain joins TRBV28 to TRBJ2-1; TRBD1 agrees at 7 bases. Germline loops: CDR1 MDHEN, CDR2 SYDVKM. This CDR3 is 13 amino acids long. V dropped 6 bases and J dropped 6; count of bases not matched to a gene: 5. CDR3 sequence reads: CASRDPGGNEQFF. For the CDR3, the DNA is TGTGCCAGCAGAGATCCAGGGGGCAATGAGCAGTTCTTC.

The sample holds many counts of this clone. In DNA, the CDR3 is TGCGCCAGCAGCCGAGCCTCGGGTCAGGGGGCGTACGAGCAGTACTTC. It translates to CASSRASGQGAYEQYF. The rearrangement links TRBV4-1 to TRBJ2-7, with 8 bases lining up with TRBD1. CDR1 MGHRA and CDR2 YSYEKL come from the germline V gene. After removal of 4 bases from V and 4 bases from J, the junction contained 12 bases not matched to a gene. The CDR3 has 16 residues.

The chain employs TRBV7-3 and TRBJ1-1, with D unclear. V gave up 2 bases and J gave up 1 base, with 14 bases separating them. The CDR3 spans 16 residues. Germline V gene sequence: CDR1 SGHTA, CDR2 FQGTGA. CDR3 DNA sequence: TGTGCCAGCAGCTTAGTAGGCGGGCAGGCGAACACTGAAGCTTTCTTT. Translated: CASSLVGGQANTEAFF.

V usage is TRBV10-3 and J usage is TRBJ2-7, with 10 positions matching TRBD1. This CDR3 is 16 amino acids long. After removal of 2 bases from V and 3 bases from J, the junction contained 7 bases not matched to a gene. Germline CDR1 and CDR2: ENHRY and SYGVKD. For the CDR3, the DNA is TGTGCCATCAGTGAGGGGGACAGGGGAGCGTACTACGAGCAGTACTTC. Translating gives CAISEGDRGAYYEQYF.

The chain combines TRBV5-1 with TRBJ1-6, with unresolved D. Trimming pared 0 bases from V and 9 bases from J, leaving 10 bases between. Germline V lookup: CDR1 SGHRS, CDR2 YFSETQ. CDR3 size: 14 residues. As DNA, the CDR3 is TGCGCCAGCAGCTTGGGGCAAACCTTTTCACCCCTCCACTTT. It yields the protein CASSLGQTFSPLHF.

The rearrangement links TRBV6-1 to TRBJ2-3, with D hard to call. Trimming took 4 bases from V and 2 from J, leaving 10 bases between them. Germline CDR1 reads MNHNS; CDR2 reads SASEGT. The CDR3 is made up of 14 amino acids. The CDR3 coding sequence is TGTGCCAGCAGTGCCGACACTTACACAGATACGCAGTATTTT. Amino acid sequence: CASSADTYTDTQYF.

The chain joins TRBV7-9 to TRBJ1-1; weak D call: TRBD1 (6 bases). Germline CDR1 is SEHNR and CDR2 is FQNEAQ (reference sequence). The CDR3 is made up of 13 amino acids. Trimming took off 5 bases at V and 4 bases at J, with 11 bases between the two ends. CDR3 region: CASSKETGTEAFF. CDR3 bases: TGTGCCAGCAGCAAAGAGACAGGCACTGAAGCTTTCTTT. The entire variable domain, with the rest obtained from reference TRBV7-9 and TRBJ1-1, is as follows: DTGVSQNPRHKITKRGQNVTFRCDPISEHNRLYWYRQTLGQGPEFLTYFQNEAQLEKSRLLSDRFSAERPKGSFSTLEIQRTEQGDSAMYLCASSKETGTEAFFGQGTRLTVV.

The chain links TRBV10-3 to TRBJ2-7; maybe TRBD2 (5 bases). With 2 bases removed from V and 5 bases from J, the gap between germline ends came to 10 bases. The CDR3 is 13 amino acids. Germline V gene data show CDR1 as ENHRY and CDR2 as SYGVKD. The CDR3 is CAISERTLDEQYF. The DNA of the CDR3 is TGTGCCATCAGTGAGCGGACTTTGGACGAGCAGTACTTC.

The chain recombines TRBV7-6 with TRBJ2-3; the match to TRBD2 covers 11 bases. J was trimmed by 3 bases and V by 3 bases; bases with no gene match: 2. The germline V gene has CDR1 SGHVS and CDR2 FNYEAQ. The CDR3 loop spans 15 amino acids. The CDR3 nucleotides read TGTGCCAGCAGCTTTTTAGCGGGAGGGACAGATACGCAGTATTTT. It yields the protein CASSFLAGGTDTQYF.

There are a few counts of this clone. V usage is TRBV7-6 and J usage is TRBJ1-1, with 9 bases aligning to TRBD1. This CDR3 comprises 16 residues. Germline assignment: CDR1 SGHVS and CDR2 FNYEAQ. V trimming: 5 bases; J trimming: 0 bases; junction bases outside the gene matches: 7. The CDR3 DNA reads as TGTGCCAGCAGCCCCGGACAGGGGACGATGAACACTGAAGCTTTCTTT. Protein: CASSPGQGTMNTEAFF.

V gene TRBV6-5 combines with J gene TRBJ2-3; TRBD2 matches at 8 bases. Germline V gene data show CDR1 as MNHEY and CDR2 as SVGAGI. The CDR3 is 12 residues long. Germline trimming cut 7 bases from V and 10 bases from J; bases unmatched to any gene: 7. CDR3 sequence: CASTGGGRAQYF. The DNA for the CDR3 is TGTGCCAGCACGGGCGGGGGGAGGGCGCAGTATTTT.

Concerning this clone: Germline and junction disagree at one end, which may indicate a read error. The chain employs TRBV7-9 and TRBJ2-7, with D maybe TRBD1 (6 bases). In germline, CDR1 is SEHNR, CDR2 FQNEAQ (reference sequence). The CDR3 is 15 amino acids. For the CDR3, the DNA is TGTTCCAGCAGCCTCGGGATGGGGGCATTCTACGAGCAGTACTTC. Translated: CSSSLGMGAFYEQYF.

This chain uses TRBV5-1 with TRBJ2-3; 8 nucleotides agree with TRBD2. Germline values: CDR1 SGHRS, CDR2 YFSETQ. Trimming cost V 2 bases and J 3 bases; bases outside gene matches: 8. The CDR3 spans 16 residues. CDR3 nucleotides: TGCGCCAGCAGCTTACCGAGCGGGAGTGAGACAGATACGCAGTATTTT. Translated, it gives CASSLPSGSETDTQYF.